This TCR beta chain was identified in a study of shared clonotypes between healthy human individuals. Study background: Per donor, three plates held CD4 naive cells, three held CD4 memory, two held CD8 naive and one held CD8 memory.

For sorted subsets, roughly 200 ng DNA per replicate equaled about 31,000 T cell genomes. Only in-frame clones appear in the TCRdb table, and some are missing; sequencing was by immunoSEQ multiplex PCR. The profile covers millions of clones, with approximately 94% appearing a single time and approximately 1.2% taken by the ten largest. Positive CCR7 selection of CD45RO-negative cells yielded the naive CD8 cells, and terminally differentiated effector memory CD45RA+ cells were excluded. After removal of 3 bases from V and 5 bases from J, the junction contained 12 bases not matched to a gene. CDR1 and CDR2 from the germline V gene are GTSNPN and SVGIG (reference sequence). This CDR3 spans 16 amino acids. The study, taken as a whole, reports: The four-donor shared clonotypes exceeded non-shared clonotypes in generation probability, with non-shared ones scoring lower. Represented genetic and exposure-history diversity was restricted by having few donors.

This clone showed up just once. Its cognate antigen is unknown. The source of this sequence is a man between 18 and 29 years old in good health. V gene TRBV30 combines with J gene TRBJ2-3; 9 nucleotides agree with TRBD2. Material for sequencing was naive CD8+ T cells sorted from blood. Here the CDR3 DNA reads TGTGCCTGGAGCTCTGGGGCAGGGACTAGCCTAGATACGCAGTATTTT. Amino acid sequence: CAWSSGAGTSLDTQYF.